This T cell receptor (beta chain) was sequenced in a study of blood T cell repertoires in COVID-19. Across the study: Spain, Italy and the United States supplied samples that represented acute and convalescent COVID-19. PBMCs, B-cell-depleted T cells, or T cells were the source of the cDNA or gDNA that made up the material.

Original processing notes: Reference gene primer amplification in the assay estimated nucleated cell counts. Profiling relied on immunoSEQ multiplex PCR, and the TCRdb table lists in-frame clones only, not all of them. Clone size and V and J calls were adopted from that table, with D and trimming inferred from the DNA. The profile covers approximately 82,000 clones, with roughly four fifths appearing a single time and more than 5.5% taken by the ten largest. CDR3 length equals 17 residues. Germline V gene sequence: CDR1 LNHDA, CDR2 SQIVND (reference sequence). V was pared by 2 bases and J by 0 bases, with 4 bases of the junction left unmatched.

The chain uses TRBV19 and TRBJ2-1, with 10 bases aligning to TRBD2. The sample taken for sequencing was peripheral blood. The sequence came from a man aged 50-60 years with active or convalescent COVID-19. CDR3 in DNA: TGTGCCAGTAGTATACGGCTAGCGGGGGCCTCCTACAATGAGCAGTTCTTC. This sequence encodes CASSIRLAGASYNEQFF.